This is a list of T cell receptor beta chains from one sample in a study of T cells after yellow fever vaccination. Each CDR3 protein gets one entry after TCRdb re-called the 5' RACE reads with MiXCR. Here the sample spans approximately 550,000 distinct CDR3 sequences, about 19% being singletons. The source material was PBMCs, sampled 15 days after the yellow fever booster vaccination. Receptors were obtained from a man aged 30-40 years who received the YFV17D yellow fever vaccine. Both conserved end residues are part of each CDR3. The D gene is left open where the match is weak. Size is omitted from some rows. Given values are once, few, many or a class for expanded clones.

clone_size	v_call	j_call	d_call	cdr3_aa	cdr3_nt
few	TRBV2	TRBJ1-2	-	CASVFTRNYGYTF	TGTGCCAGCGTGTTTACCAGGAACTATGGCTACACCTTC
-	TRBV20-1	TRBJ2-7	-	CSARPSGLYEQYF	TGCAGTGCTAGGCCGAGCGGACTCTACGAGCAGTACTTC
-	TRBV2	TRBJ2-3	-	CASKMVADTQYF	TGTGCCAGCAAGATGGTGGCAGATACGCAGTATTTT
few	TRBV24-1	TRBJ2-7	-	CATSDPGDEQYF	TGTGCCACCAGTGATCCCGGGGACGAGCAGTACTTC
-	TRBV12-5	TRBJ1-1	-	CASGLGGGGNTEAFF	TGTGCTAGTGGTTTGGGAGGAGGAGGGAACACTGAAGCTTTCTTT
-	TRBV7-2	TRBJ2-7	TRBD2	CASSLSLGLRNEQYF	TGTGCCAGCAGCTTAAGTTTGGGACTAAGGAACGAGCAGTACTTC
few	TRBV9	TRBJ1-6	-	CASSDGSGSYNSPLHF	TGTGCCAGCAGCGATGGTAGTGGATCCTATAATTCACCCCTCCACTTT
-	TRBV15	TRBJ2-7	TRBD2	CATSRGLAGGVEQYF	TGTGCCACCAGCAGAGGACTAGCGGGAGGGGTCGAGCAGTACTTC
-	TRBV6-1	TRBJ1-5	-	CASSEGPQRNQPQHF	TGTGCCAGCAGTGAAGGCCCTCAGAGGAATCAGCCCCAGCATTTT
few	TRBV5-5	TRBJ2-3	-	CASSLAGGGSDTQYF	TGTGCCAGCAGCTTGGCCGGAGGGGGTTCAGATACGCAGTATTTT
few	TRBV7-2	TRBJ2-1	-	CASSLTASSHNEQFF	TGTGCCAGCAGCTTAACGGCTAGCAGCCACAATGAGCAGTTCTTC
-	TRBV6-1	TRBJ1-1	TRBD1	CASRTRDREGINTEAFF	TGTGCCAGCAGGACAAGGGACAGGGAAGGGATAAACACTGAAGCTTTCTTT
-	TRBV19	TRBJ1-2	-	CASSVNPLTGGYTF	TGTGCCAGTAGTGTAAACCCCCTGACAGGCGGCTACACCTTC
-	TRBV7-2	TRBJ2-7	TRBD1	CASSLGDRLPYEQYF	TGTGCCAGCAGCTTGGGGGACAGGCTCCCCTACGAGCAGTACTTC
-	TRBV20-1	TRBJ2-2	TRBD2	CSARTSGGTGELFF	TGCAGTGCTAGGACTAGCGGGGGGACCGGGGAGCTGTTTTTT
-	TRBV11-3	TRBJ2-3	-	CASSLKAEDTDTQYF	TGTGCCAGCAGCTTAAAAGCGGAAGACACAGATACGCAGTATTTT
few	TRBV5-1	TRBJ1-6	TRBD1	CASSSGTAYNSPLHF	TGCGCCAGCAGCAGCGGGACAGCTTATAATTCACCCCTCCACTTT
few	TRBV27	TRBJ2-4	-	CASSRAGEAKNIQYF	TGTGCCAGCAGTCGGGCAGGGGAAGCCAAAAACATTCAGTACTTC
few	TRBV5-1	TRBJ2-3	TRBD1	CASRRQGASDTQYF	TGCGCCAGCAGGCGACAGGGGGCATCAGATACGCAGTATTTT
few	TRBV20-1	TRBJ2-5	-	CSARDVRFLETQYF	TGCAGTGCTAGAGATGTTCGGTTCCTTGAGACCCAGTACTTC
-	TRBV2	TRBJ2-1	TRBD2	CARKLAGAYNEQFF	TGTGCCAGGAAGCTAGCGGGGGCCTACAATGAGCAGTTCTTC
-	TRBV7-2	TRBJ2-5	-	CASSFGGGRGETQYF	TGTGCCAGCAGCTTCGGTGGCGGGCGGGGAGAGACCCAGTACTTC
few	TRBV5-1	TRBJ2-3	-	CASSASRDTQYF	TGCGCCAGCAGCGCCTCGAGGGATACGCAGTATTTT
many	TRBV19	TRBJ2-7	TRBD2	CARGTSGRRTYEQYF	TGTGCACGCGGGACTAGCGGGAGGAGAACCTACGAGCAGTACTTC